Reported below is one T cell receptor (beta chain). The antigen remains undetermined. RNA, at about 0.45 to 1 ug, was reverse transcribed with random hexamers. TCRdb independently ran MiXCR on the immunoSEQ multiplex PCR reads; one entry per CDR3 protein. This sample has approximately 80,000 distinct CDR3 sequences; approximately 95% occur once, and the top ten carry roughly 0.5%. This sample stems from a study of CD8 T cells in Susac syndrome. Notes on the study in general: Clonal CD8+ expansion in Susac was highest in TEMRA cells and active patients.

The length of the CDR3 is 15 residues. V gave up 5 bases and J gave up 5 bases; unmatched junction bases: 11. The germline V gene encodes CDR1 MDHEN and CDR2 SYDVKM. The specimen sequenced was CD8+ T cells from PBMCs. This clonotype originated in a human donor with Susac syndrome. The chain recombines TRBV28 with TRBJ2-5; TRBD1 agrees at 7 bases. CDR3 loop: CASSPVDRPQETQYF. As DNA, the CDR3 is TGTGCCAGCAGTCCCGTGGACAGGCCCCAGGAGACCCAGTACTTC.